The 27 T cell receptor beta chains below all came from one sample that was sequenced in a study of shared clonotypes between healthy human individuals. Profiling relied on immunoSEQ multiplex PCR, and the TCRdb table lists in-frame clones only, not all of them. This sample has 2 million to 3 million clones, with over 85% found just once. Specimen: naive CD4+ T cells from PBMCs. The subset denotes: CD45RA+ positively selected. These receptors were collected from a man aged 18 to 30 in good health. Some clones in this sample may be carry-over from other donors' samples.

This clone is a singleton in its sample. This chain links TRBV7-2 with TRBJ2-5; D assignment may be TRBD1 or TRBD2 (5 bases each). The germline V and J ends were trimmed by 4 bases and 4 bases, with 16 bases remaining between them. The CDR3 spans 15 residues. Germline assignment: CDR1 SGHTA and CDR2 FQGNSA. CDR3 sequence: CASSSFWGTLETQYF. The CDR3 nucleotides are TGTGCCAGCAGCTCCTTCTGGGGGACCCTAGAGACCCAGTACTTC.

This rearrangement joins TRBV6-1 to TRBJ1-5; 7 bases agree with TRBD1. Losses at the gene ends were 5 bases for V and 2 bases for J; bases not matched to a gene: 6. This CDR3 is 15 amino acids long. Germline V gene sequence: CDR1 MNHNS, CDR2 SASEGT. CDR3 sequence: CASSTQGGGNQPQHF. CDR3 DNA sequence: TGTGCCAGCAGTACTCAAGGGGGCGGCAATCAGCCCCAGCATTTT.

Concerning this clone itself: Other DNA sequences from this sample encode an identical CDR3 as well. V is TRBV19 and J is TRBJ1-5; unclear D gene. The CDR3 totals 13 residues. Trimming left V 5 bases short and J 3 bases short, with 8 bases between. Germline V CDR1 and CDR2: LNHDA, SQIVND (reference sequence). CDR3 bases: TGTGCCAGTAGTCCGGGCCCCAATCAGCCCCAGCATTTT. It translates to CASSPGPNQPQHF.

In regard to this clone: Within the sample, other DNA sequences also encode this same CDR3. This CDR3 is CASSLALGGYEQYF. Written as DNA, the CDR3 is TGTGCCAGCAGCTTAGCGCTGGGAGGCTACGAGCAGTACTTC. V usage is TRBV7-9 and J usage is TRBJ2-7, with a weak D call TRBD2 (6 bases). The CDR3 runs to 14 residues. The V end lost 0 bases, the J end lost 3 bases, and 9 bases lay between the germline ends. Germline lookup yields CDR1 SEHNR and CDR2 FQNEAQ (reference sequence).

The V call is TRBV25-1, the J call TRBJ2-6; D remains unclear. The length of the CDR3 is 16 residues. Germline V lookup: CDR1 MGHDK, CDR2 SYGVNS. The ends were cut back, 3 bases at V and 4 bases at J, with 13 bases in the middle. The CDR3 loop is CASSDPRKVGANVLTF. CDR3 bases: TGTGCCAGCAGTGACCCCAGGAAGGTGGGGGCCAACGTCCTGACTTTC.

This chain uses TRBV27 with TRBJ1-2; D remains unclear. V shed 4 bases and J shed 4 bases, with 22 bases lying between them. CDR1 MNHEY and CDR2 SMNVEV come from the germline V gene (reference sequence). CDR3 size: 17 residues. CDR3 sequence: CASSSPRARALGYGYTF. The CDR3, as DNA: TGTGCCAGCAGTTCCCCGCGGGCTAGGGCGCTGGGCTATGGCTACACCTTC.

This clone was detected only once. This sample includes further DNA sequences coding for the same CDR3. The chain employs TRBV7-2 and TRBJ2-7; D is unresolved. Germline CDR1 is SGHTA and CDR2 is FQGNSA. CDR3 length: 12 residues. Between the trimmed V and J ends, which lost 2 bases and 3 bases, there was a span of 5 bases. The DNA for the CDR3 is TGTGCCAGCAGCTTAAACCTCTACGAGCAGTACTTC. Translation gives CASSLNLYEQYF.

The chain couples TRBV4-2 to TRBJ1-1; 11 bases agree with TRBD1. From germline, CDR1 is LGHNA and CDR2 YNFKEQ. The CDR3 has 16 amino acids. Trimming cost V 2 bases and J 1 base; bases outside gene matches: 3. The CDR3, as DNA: TGTGCCAGCAGCCAATGGACAGGGGGCGAGAACACTGAAGCTTTCTTT. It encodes CASSQWTGGENTEAFF.

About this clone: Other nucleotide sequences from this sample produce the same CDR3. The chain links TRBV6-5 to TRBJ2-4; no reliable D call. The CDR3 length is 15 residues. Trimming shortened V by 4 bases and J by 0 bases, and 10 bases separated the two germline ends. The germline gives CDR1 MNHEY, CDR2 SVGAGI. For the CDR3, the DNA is TGTGCCAGCAGTTCGGGCTCCTTAGCCAAAAACATTCAGTACTTC. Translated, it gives CASSSGSLAKNIQYF.

The CDR3: CAISVNSWGGRIYGYTF. The CDR3 region has the DNA TGTGCCATCAGTGTCAACTCCTGGGGGGGACGGATCTATGGCTACACCTTC. This rearrangement joins TRBV10-3 to TRBJ1-2; tentatively, D is TRBD1 (5 bases). The CDR3 runs to 17 residues. V lost 4 bases to trimming and J lost 4 bases, with 22 bases between them. Per the germline V gene, CDR1 is ENHRY and CDR2 is SYGVKD.

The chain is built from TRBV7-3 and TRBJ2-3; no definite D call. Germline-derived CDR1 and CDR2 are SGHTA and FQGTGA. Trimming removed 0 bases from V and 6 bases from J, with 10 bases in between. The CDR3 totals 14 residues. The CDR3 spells CASSLTFGADTQYF. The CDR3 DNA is TGTGCCAGCAGCTTAACATTCGGCGCGGATACGCAGTATTTT. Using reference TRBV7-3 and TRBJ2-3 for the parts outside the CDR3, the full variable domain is GAGVSQTPSNKVTEKGKYVELRCDPISGHTALYWYRQSLGQGPEFLIYFQGTGAADDSGLPNDRFFAVRPEGSVSTLKIQRTERGDSAVYLCASSLTFGADTQYFGPGTRLTVL.

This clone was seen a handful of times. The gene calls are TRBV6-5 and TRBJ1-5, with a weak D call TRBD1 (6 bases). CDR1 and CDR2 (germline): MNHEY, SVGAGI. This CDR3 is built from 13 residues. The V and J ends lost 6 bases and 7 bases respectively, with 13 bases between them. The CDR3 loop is CASRRGAGQPQHF. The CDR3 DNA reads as TGTGCCAGCAGAAGGGGGGCCGGGCAGCCCCAGCATTTT.

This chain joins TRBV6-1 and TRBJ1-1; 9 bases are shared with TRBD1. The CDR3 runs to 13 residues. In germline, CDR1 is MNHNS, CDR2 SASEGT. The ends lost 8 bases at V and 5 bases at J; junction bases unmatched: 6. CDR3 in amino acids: CASGDRVETEAFF. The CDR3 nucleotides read TGTGCCAGCGGGGACAGGGTGGAAACTGAAGCTTTCTTT.

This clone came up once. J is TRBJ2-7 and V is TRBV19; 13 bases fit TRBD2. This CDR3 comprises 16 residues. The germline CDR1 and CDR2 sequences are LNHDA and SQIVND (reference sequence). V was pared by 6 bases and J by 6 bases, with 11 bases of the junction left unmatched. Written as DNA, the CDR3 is TGTGCCAGTAGAACACGGACTAGCGGGAGAGTAGGCGAGCAGTACTTC. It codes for CASRTRTSGRVGEQYF.

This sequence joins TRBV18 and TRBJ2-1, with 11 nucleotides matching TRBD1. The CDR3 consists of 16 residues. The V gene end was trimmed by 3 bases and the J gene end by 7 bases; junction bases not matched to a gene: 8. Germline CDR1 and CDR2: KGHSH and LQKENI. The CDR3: CASSPNGQGAKNEQFF. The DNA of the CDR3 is TGTGCCAGCTCACCCAACGGACAGGGGGCGAAGAATGAGCAGTTCTTC. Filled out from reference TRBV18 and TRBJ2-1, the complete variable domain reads NAGVMQNPRHLVRRRGQEARLRCSPMKGHSHVYWYRQLPEEGLKFMVYLQKENIIDESGMPKERFSAEFPKEGPSILRIQQVVRGDSAAYFCASSPNGQGAKNEQFFGPGTRLTVL.

Here the CDR3 DNA reads TGCGCCAGCAGCTTGGTCAGGACAGGCAAAGGGGAGCAGTTCTTC. Translated, it gives CASSLVRTGKGEQFF. The rearrangement joins TRBV5-1 to TRBJ2-1; TRBD1 aligns across 7 bases. The CDR3 contains 15 residues. Germline values: CDR1 SGHRS, CDR2 YFSETQ. V lost 0 bases, J lost 10 bases, and 10 bases stayed unmatched.

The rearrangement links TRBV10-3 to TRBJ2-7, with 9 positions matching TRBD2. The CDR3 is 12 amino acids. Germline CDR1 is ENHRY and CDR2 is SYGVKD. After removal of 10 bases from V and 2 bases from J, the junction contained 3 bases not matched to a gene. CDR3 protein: CATSSGTYEQYF. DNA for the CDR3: TGTGCCACCTCTAGCGGGACCTACGAGCAGTACTTC.

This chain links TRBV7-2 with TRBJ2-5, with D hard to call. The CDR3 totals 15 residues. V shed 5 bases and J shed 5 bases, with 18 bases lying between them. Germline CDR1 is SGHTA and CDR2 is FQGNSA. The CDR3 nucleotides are TGTGCCAGCAGCCGTGAGTCAGGTTGGTGGGAGACCCAGTACTTC. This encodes CASSRESGWWETQYF.

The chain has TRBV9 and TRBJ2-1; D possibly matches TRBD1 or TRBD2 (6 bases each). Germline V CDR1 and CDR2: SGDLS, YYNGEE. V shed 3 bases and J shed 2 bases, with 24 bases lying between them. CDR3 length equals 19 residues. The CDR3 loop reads CASSAVGWGRSGPYNEQFF. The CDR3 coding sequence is TGTGCCAGCAGCGCGGTGGGATGGGGGCGTAGCGGCCCCTACAATGAGCAGTTCTTC.

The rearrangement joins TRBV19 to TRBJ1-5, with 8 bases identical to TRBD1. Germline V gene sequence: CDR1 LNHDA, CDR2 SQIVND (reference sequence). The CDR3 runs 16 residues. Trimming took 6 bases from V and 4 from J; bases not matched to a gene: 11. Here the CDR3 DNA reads TGTGCCAGTAGCCTGCGGACAGGGCAATTAAATCAGCCCCAGCATTTT. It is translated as CASSLRTGQLNQPQHF.

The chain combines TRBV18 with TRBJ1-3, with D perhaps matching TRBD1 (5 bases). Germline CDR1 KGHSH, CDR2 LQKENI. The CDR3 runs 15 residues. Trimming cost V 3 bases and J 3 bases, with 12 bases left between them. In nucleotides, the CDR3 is TGTGCCAGCTCACCCGGGGGAGAGCGTGGAAACACCATATATTTT. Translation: CASSPGGERGNTIYF.

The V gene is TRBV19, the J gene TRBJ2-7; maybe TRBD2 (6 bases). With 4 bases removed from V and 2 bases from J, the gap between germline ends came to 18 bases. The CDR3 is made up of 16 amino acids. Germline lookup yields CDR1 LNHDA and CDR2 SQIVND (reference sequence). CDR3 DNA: TGTGCCAGTAGTAGAAGAGGTGGCCTAGCGACCTACGAGCAGTACTTC. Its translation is CASSRRGGLATYEQYF. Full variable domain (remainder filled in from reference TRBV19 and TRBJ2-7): DGGITQSPKYLFRKEGQNVTLSCEQNLNHDAMYWYRQDPGQGLRLIYYSQIVNDFQKGDIAEGYSVSREKKESFPLTVTSAQKNPTAFYLCASSRRGGLATYEQYFGPGTRLTVT.

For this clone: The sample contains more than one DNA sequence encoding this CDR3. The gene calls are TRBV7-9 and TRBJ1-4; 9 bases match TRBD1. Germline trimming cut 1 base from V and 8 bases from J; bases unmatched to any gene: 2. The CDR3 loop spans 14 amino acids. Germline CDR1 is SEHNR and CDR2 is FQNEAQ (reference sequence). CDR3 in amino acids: CASSLGTGEEKLFF. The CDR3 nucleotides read TGTGCCAGCAGCTTAGGGACAGGGGAGGAAAAACTGTTTTTT.

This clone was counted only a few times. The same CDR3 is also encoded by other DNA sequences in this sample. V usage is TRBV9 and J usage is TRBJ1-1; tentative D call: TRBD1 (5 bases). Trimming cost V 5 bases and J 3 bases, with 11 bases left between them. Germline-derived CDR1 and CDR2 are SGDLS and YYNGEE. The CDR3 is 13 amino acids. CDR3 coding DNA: TGTGCCAGCAGTGTTGCCAGGGACACTGAAGCTTTCTTT. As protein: CASSVARDTEAFF.

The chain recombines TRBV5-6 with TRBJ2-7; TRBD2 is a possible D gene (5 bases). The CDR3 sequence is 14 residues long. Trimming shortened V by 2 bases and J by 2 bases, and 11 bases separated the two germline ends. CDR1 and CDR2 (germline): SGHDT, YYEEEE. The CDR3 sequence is CASSLLGVTYEQYF. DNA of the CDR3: TGTGCCAGCAGCTTATTGGGAGTGACCTACGAGCAGTACTTC.

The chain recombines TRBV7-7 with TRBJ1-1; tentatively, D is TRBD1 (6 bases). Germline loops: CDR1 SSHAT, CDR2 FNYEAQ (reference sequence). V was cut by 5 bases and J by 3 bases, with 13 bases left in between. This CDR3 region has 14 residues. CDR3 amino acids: CASSPNPGDTEAFF. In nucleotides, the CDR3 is TGTGCCAGCAGCCCGAATCCAGGGGACACTGAAGCTTTCTTT.

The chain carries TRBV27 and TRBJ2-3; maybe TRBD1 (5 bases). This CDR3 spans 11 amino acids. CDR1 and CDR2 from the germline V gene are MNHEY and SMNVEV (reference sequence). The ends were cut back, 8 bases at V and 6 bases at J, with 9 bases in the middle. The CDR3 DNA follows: TGTGCCAGCGGACAAGGGGATACGCAGTATTTT. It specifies CASGQGDTQYF.